Listed below are T cell receptor beta chains from one sample, sequenced in a study of T cells in Graves' hyperthyroidism and ophthalmopathy. MiXCR was run by TCRdb on the multiplex PCR reads, yielding one entry per CDR3 protein. The data contain more than 550,000 distinct CDR3 sequences, approximately 19% of them singletons. Source material: blood. Receptors were obtained from a woman between 45 and 65 years old with Graves' hyperthyroidism that later progressed to Graves' ophthalmopathy. Both conserved end residues are part of each CDR3. The D gene is left open where the match is weak. Expanded clones get a size class; other rows say once, few or many, or leave the size out.

clone_size: NA; d_call: TRBD2; v_call: TRBV20-1; j_call: TRBJ2-5; cdr3_aa: CSARDLAGGLGETQYF; cdr3_nt: TGCAGTGCTAGAGACTTAGCGGGGGGCTTGGGAGAGACCCAGTACTTC
clone_size: many; d_call: TRBD2; v_call: TRBV2; j_call: TRBJ2-2; cdr3_aa: CASGTSGGAAGELFF; cdr3_nt: TGTGCCAGTGGTACTAGCGGGGGGGCCGCCGGGGAGCTGTTTTTT
clone_size: few; d_call: NA; v_call: TRBV29-1; j_call: TRBJ2-7; cdr3_aa: CSVTGRDSYEQYF; cdr3_nt: TGCAGCGTGACGGGACGGGACTCCTACGAGCAGTACTTC
clone_size: many; d_call: NA; v_call: TRBV5-1; j_call: TRBJ2-1; cdr3_aa: CASSLVLADEQFF; cdr3_nt: TGCGCCAGCAGCTTGGTACTTGCCGATGAGCAGTTCTTC
clone_size: many; d_call: NA; v_call: TRBV30; j_call: TRBJ2-2; cdr3_aa: CAWSTLHTGELFF; cdr3_nt: TGTGCCTGGAGTACCCTCCACACCGGGGAGCTGTTTTTT
clone_size: NA; d_call: TRBD2; v_call: TRBV9; j_call: TRBJ2-7; cdr3_aa: CASSVGNGGYEQYF; cdr3_nt: TGTGCCAGCAGCGTAGGAAACGGGGGGTACGAGCAGTACTTC
clone_size: NA; d_call: NA; v_call: TRBV19; j_call: TRBJ1-2; cdr3_aa: CASSIGRGDNYGYTF; cdr3_nt: TGTGCCAGTAGTATAGGTCGTGGGGATAACTATGGCTACACCTTC
clone_size: few; d_call: NA; v_call: TRBV18; j_call: TRBJ1-4; cdr3_aa: CASSPLSGRGIEKLFF; cdr3_nt: TGTGCCAGCTCACCACTCAGCGGGAGGGGGATTGAAAAACTGTTTTTT
clone_size: few; d_call: NA; v_call: TRBV6-1; j_call: TRBJ2-1; cdr3_aa: CASSESAGNYNEQFF; cdr3_nt: TGTGCCAGCAGTGAGAGCGCGGGGAACTACAATGAGCAGTTCTTC
clone_size: NA; d_call: NA; v_call: TRBV6-1; j_call: TRBJ1-1; cdr3_aa: CASTPFGGGAEAFF; cdr3_nt: TGTGCCAGCACCCCTTTTGGGGGGGGGGCGGAAGCTTTCTTT
clone_size: many; d_call: NA; v_call: TRBV3-1; j_call: TRBJ2-7; cdr3_aa: CASSQEGFSYEQYF; cdr3_nt: TGTGCCAGCAGCCAAGAGGGCTTCTCCTACGAGCAGTACTTC
clone_size: few; d_call: NA; v_call: TRBV12-3/TRBV12-4; j_call: TRBJ1-5; cdr3_aa: CASRRTGSYSNQPQHF; cdr3_nt: TGTGCCAGCAGGAGAACAGGATCTTATAGCAATCAGCCCCAGCATTTT
clone_size: NA; d_call: NA; v_call: TRBV20-1; j_call: TRBJ2-7; cdr3_aa: CSARARSYEQYF; cdr3_nt: TGCAGTGCTAGAGCAAGGTCCTACGAGCAGTACTTC
clone_size: few; d_call: NA; v_call: TRBV20-1; j_call: TRBJ2-1; cdr3_aa: CSAPLWWGEQFF; cdr3_nt: TGCAGTGCCCCCCTTTGGTGGGGTGAGCAGTTCTTC
clone_size: NA; d_call: NA; v_call: TRBV19; j_call: TRBJ2-6; cdr3_aa: CASGTGEGGANVLTF; cdr3_nt: TGTGCCAGCGGAACAGGGGAGGGGGGGGCCAACGTCCTGACTTTC
clone_size: many; d_call: NA; v_call: TRBV20-1; j_call: TRBJ1-5; cdr3_aa: CSAQDAYSNQPQHF; cdr3_nt: TGCAGTGCACAAGACGCTTATAGCAATCAGCCCCAGCATTTT
clone_size: few; d_call: NA; v_call: TRBV12-3/TRBV12-4; j_call: TRBJ1-2; cdr3_aa: CASSSGITLNYGYTF; cdr3_nt: TGTGCCAGCAGTTCCGGGATAACGCTTAACTATGGCTACACCTTC
clone_size: many; d_call: TRBD1; v_call: TRBV6-1; j_call: TRBJ2-1; cdr3_aa: CAITIGQGYNEQFF; cdr3_nt: TGTGCCATCACGATAGGACAGGGCTACAATGAGCAGTTCTTC
clone_size: NA; d_call: NA; v_call: TRBV30; j_call: TRBJ1-3; cdr3_aa: CAWSAIRGNSGNTIYF; cdr3_nt: TGTGCCTGGAGTGCTATCAGGGGAAACTCTGGAAACACCATATATTTT
clone_size: NA; d_call: NA; v_call: TRBV18; j_call: TRBJ1-2; cdr3_aa: CASSPYRDGYTF; cdr3_nt: TGTGCCAGCTCACCTTACAGGGACGGCTACACCTTC
clone_size: NA; d_call: NA; v_call: TRBV6-9; j_call: TRBJ1-4; cdr3_aa: CANSYADPATNEKLFF; cdr3_nt: TGTGCCAACAGTTACGCCGATCCTGCAACTAATGAAAAACTGTTTTTT
clone_size: many; d_call: TRBD1; v_call: TRBV6-5; j_call: TRBJ2-1; cdr3_aa: CASSYPRYRDRVNEQFF; cdr3_nt: TGTGCCAGCAGTTACCCCCGATATCGGGACAGGGTTAATGAGCAGTTCTTC
clone_size: many; d_call: NA; v_call: TRBV12-3/TRBV12-4; j_call: TRBJ2-5; cdr3_aa: CASSFGGQETQYF; cdr3_nt: TGTGCCAGCAGCTTTGGGGGGCAGGAGACCCAGTACTTC
clone_size: NA; d_call: NA; v_call: TRBV24-1; j_call: TRBJ2-1; cdr3_aa: CATSDPTRYNNEQFF; cdr3_nt: TGTGCCACCAGTGATCCAACCAGATACAACAATGAGCAGTTCTTC
clone_size: NA; d_call: NA; v_call: TRBV7-6; j_call: TRBJ2-3; cdr3_aa: CASSPLPTDTQYF; cdr3_nt: TGTGCCAGCAGCCCACTACCCACAGATACGCAGTATTTT
clone_size: NA; d_call: NA; v_call: TRBV5-5; j_call: TRBJ2-1; cdr3_aa: CASSLSAVYNEQFF; cdr3_nt: TGTGCCAGCAGCTTGAGCGCGGTCTACAATGAGCAGTTCTTC
clone_size: many; d_call: NA; v_call: TRBV11-3; j_call: TRBJ1-1; cdr3_aa: CASSWTVNTEAFF; cdr3_nt: TGTGCCAGCAGCTGGACGGTGAACACTGAAGCTTTCTTT
clone_size: many; d_call: NA; v_call: TRBV9; j_call: TRBJ1-2; cdr3_aa: CASSVGSNYGYTF; cdr3_nt: TGTGCCAGCAGCGTTGGCAGTAACTATGGCTACACCTTC
clone_size: many; d_call: NA; v_call: TRBV27; j_call: TRBJ1-2; cdr3_aa: CASSLSRAGVYGYTF; cdr3_nt: TGTGCCAGCAGTTTAAGTAGGGCCGGGGTCTATGGCTACACCTTC
clone_size: few; d_call: NA; v_call: TRBV12-3/TRBV12-4; j_call: TRBJ1-1; cdr3_aa: CASSLGPGEAFF; cdr3_nt: TGTGCCAGCAGTCTCGGACCGGGTGAAGCTTTCTTT
clone_size: many; d_call: NA; v_call: TRBV20-1; j_call: TRBJ1-5; cdr3_aa: CSASKAGLSSNQPQHF; cdr3_nt: TGCAGTGCTAGCAAGGCGGGACTAAGCTCCAATCAGCCCCAGCATTTT
clone_size: many; d_call: TRBD2; v_call: TRBV20-1; j_call: TRBJ2-3; cdr3_aa: CSARTGTSGSETQYF; cdr3_nt: TGCAGTGCTAGAACCGGGACTAGTGGTTCGGAGACGCAGTATTTT
clone_size: many; d_call: NA; v_call: TRBV6-1; j_call: TRBJ2-5; cdr3_aa: CASSLRGPQETQYF; cdr3_nt: TGTGCCAGCAGTTTAAGGGGACCGCAAGAGACCCAGTACTTC
clone_size: many; d_call: NA; v_call: TRBV6-5; j_call: TRBJ1-6; cdr3_aa: CASSYSAGQDNSPLHF; cdr3_nt: TGTGCCAGCAGTTACTCGGCCGGGCAAGATAATTCACCCCTCCACTTT
clone_size: NA; d_call: NA; v_call: TRBV27; j_call: TRBJ2-7; cdr3_aa: CASAQDPASSYEQYF; cdr3_nt: TGTGCCAGCGCACAGGATCCCGCAAGCTCCTACGAGCAGTACTTC
clone_size: many; d_call: TRBD2; v_call: TRBV3-1; j_call: TRBJ2-5; cdr3_aa: CASAPSGGRGSTQYF; cdr3_nt: TGTGCCAGCGCTCCTAGCGGGGGCCGGGGTTCGACCCAGTACTTC